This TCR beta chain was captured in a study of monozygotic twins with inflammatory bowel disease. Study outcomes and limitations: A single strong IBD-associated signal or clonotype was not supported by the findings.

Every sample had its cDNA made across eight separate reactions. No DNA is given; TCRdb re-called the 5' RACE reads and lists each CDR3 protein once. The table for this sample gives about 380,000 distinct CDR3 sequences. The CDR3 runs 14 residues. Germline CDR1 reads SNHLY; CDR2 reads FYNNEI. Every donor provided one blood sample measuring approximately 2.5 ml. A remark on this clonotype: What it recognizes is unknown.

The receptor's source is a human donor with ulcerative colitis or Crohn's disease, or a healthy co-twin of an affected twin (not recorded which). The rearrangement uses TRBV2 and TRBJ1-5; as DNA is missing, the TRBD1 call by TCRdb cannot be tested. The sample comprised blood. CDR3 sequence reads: CAGAGLGPGQPQHF.